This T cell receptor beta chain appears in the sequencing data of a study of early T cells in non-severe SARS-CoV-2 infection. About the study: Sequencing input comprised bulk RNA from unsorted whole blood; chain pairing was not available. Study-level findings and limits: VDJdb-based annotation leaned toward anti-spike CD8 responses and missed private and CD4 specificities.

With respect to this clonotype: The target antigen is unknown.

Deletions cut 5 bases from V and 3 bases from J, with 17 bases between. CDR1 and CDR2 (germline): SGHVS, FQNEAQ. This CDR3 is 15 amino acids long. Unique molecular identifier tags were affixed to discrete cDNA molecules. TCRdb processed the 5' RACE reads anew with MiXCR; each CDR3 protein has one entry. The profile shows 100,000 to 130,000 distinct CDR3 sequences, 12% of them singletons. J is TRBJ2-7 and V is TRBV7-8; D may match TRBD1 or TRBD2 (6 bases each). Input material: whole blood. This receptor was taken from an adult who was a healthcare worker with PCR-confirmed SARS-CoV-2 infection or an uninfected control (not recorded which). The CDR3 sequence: CASSQFTGAYYEQYF. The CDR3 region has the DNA TGTGCCAGCAGCCAATTTACGGGGGCTTACTACGAGCAGTACTTC. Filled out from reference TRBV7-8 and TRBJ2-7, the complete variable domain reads GAGVSQSPRYKVAKRGQDVALRCDPISGHVSLFWYQQALGQGPEFLTYFQNEAQLDKSGLPSDRFFAERPEGSVSTLKIQRTQQEDSAVYLCASSQFTGAYYEQYFGPGTRLTVT.